What follows describes a single T cell receptor (beta chain). The CDR3 has 16 amino acids. Germline V gene sequence: CDR1 KGHSH, CDR2 LQKENI. V shed 6 bases and J shed 2 bases, with 17 bases lying between them. Sequencing used immunoSEQ multiplex PCR; TCRdb keeps in-frame clones, though not all of them. The data contain approximately 1.5 million clones, 98% of them singletons. These data come from a study of shared clonotypes between healthy human individuals. This sequence joins TRBV18 and TRBJ2-1, with D perhaps matching TRBD2 (5 bases). The clonotype originates from a man between 25 and 39 years old in good health. Material for sequencing was naive CD4+ T cells sorted from blood. The subset was: CD45RA+ positively selected. The CDR3 region has the DNA TGTGCCAGCTCTCCTCTCCGGGGTGAAACCTACAATGAGCAGTTCTTC. Amino acids: CASSPLRGETYNEQFF.